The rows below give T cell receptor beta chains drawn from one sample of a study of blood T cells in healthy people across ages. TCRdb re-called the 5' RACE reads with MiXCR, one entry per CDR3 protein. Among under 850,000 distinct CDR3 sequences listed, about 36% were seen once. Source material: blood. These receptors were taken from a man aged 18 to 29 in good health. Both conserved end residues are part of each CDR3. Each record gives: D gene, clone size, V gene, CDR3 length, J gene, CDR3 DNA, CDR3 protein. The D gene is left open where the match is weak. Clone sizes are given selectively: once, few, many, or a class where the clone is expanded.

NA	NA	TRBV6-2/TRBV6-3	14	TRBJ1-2	TGTGCCAGCAGTTACGGGGATTCTAACTATGGCTACACCTTC	CASSYGDSNYGYTF
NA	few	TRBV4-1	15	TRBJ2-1	TGCGCCAGCAGCCAAGGAAACGGGGTATACAATGAGCAGTTCTTC	CASSQGNGVYNEQFF
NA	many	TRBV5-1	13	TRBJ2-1	TGCGCCAGCAGCCGACCGCCCGAGGGCGAGCAGTTCTTC	CASSRPPEGEQFF
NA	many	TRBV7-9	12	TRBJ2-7	TGTGCCAGCAGCTCCAGCTCCTACGAGCAGTACTTC	CASSSSSYEQYF
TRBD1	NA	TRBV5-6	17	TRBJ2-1	TGTGCCAGCAGCGGGGATTGGACAGGGGGCATTGGCAATGAGCAGTTCTTC	CASSGDWTGGIGNEQFF
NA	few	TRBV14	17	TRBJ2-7	TGTGCCAGCAGCCAAGAAATTTTAAGCCAGAGACCCTACGAGCAGTACTTC	CASSQEILSQRPYEQYF
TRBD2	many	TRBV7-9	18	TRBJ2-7	TGTGCCAGCAGCTCACCGACTAGCGGGGACTCAAGCTCCTACGAGCAGTACTTC	CASSSPTSGDSSSYEQYF
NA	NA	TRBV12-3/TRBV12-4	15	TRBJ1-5	TGTGCCGGCAGCTTGGGGTGGGGAAGCAATCAGCCCCAGCATTTT	CAGSLGWGSNQPQHF
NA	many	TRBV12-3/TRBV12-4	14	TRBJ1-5	TGTGCCAGCAGGGGGGACACCGACAATCAGCCCCAGCATTTT	CASRGDTDNQPQHF
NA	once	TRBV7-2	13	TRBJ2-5	TGTGCCAGCCTTAGGGGGGGAGGAAAGACCCAGTACTTC	CASLRGGGKTQYF
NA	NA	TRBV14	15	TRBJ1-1	TGTGCCAGCAGCCGCGCCACCCTTGGGAACACTGAAGCTTTCTTT	CASSRATLGNTEAFF
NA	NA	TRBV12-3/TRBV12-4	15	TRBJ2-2	TGTGCCACAAAGTCCGGGACACCAAAAACCGGGGAGCTGTTTTTT	CATKSGTPKTGELFF
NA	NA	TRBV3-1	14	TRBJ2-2	TGTGCCAGCAGCCCCCTAACGGCAGGCGGGGAGCTGTTTTTT	CASSPLTAGGELFF
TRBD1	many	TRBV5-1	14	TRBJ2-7	TGCGCCAGCAGCTTGGATTCTCGACAGGGTCAGCAGTACTTC	CASSLDSRQGQQYF
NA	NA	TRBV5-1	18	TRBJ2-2	TGCGCCAGCAGCTTGGAGGGGGATCTGCCCCCGAACACCGGGGAGCTGTTTTTT	CASSLEGDLPPNTGELFF
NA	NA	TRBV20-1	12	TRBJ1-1	TGCAGTGCTGCCCCCTCTTCTAATCGAGCTTTCTTT	CSAAPSSNRAFF
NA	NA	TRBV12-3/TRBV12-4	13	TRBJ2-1	TGTGCCAGCAGTTTAGTGCTGCAGATTGAGCAGTTCTTC	CASSLVLQIEQFF
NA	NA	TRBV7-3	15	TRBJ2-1	TGTGCCAGCAGCTTAACGGAGGGGGGGCAGCGTGAGCAGTTCTTC	CASSLTEGGQREQFF
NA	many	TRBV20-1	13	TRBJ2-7	TGCAGTGCTAGTGGGGGTGGAACCTACGAGCAGTACTTC	CSASGGGTYEQYF
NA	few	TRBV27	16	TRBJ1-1	TGTGCCAGCAGTTTATCCGGCGGCAGGGGTGCCTCTGAAGCTTTCTTT	CASSLSGGRGASEAFF
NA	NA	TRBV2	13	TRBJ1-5	TGTGCCAGCGGCGGGCAGGCTCATCAGCCCCAGCATTTT	CASGGQAHQPQHF
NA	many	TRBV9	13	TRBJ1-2	TGTGCCAGCAGCGTTTCAGCCTTTTATGGCTACACCTTC	CASSVSAFYGYTF
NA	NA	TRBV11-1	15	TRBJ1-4	TGTGCCAGCAGCGGATGGGAGTCAACTAATGAAAAACTGTTTTTT	CASSGWESTNEKLFF
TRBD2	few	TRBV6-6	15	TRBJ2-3	TGTGCCAGCAGTTATCTGAGGACTAGCGGGGGAGCGCAGTATTTT	CASSYLRTSGGAQYF
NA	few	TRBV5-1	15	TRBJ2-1	TGCGCCAGCAGCCCCTCCCTAGGGGCCTACAATGAGCAGTTCTTC	CASSPSLGAYNEQFF
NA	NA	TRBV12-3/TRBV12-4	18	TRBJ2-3	TGTGCCAGCAGTTTAGGGGCTGAGCAACGAGCTAGAGCAGATACGCAGTATTTT	CASSLGAEQRARADTQYF
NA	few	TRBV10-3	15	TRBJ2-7	TGTGCCATCAGTGAACAGACATATAGTTACAATGAGCAGTACTTC	CAISEQTYSYNEQYF
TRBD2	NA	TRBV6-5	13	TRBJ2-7	TGTGCCAGCACCCCCCGCGGGAGCGACGAGCAGTACTTT	CASTPRGSDEQYF
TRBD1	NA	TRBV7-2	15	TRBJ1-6	TGTGCCAGCATGCGGGAGGACAGGCTTAATCCACCCCTCCACTTT	CASMREDRLNPPLHF
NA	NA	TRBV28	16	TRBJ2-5	TGTGCCAGCAGTTCCCCGGCTCAAAGGGCTCAAGAGACCCAGTACTTC	CASSSPAQRAQETQYF
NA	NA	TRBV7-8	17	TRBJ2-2	TGTGCCAGCAGCACCCAGAGGGCAGGGTCGAACACCGGGGAGCTGTTTTTT	CASSTQRAGSNTGELFF
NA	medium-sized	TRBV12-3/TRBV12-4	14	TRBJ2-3	TGTGCCAGCATTAAAGGGGGGGCGGGAGATACGCAGTATTTT	CASIKGGAGDTQYF
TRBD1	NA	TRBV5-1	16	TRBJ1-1	TGCGCCAGCAGCCACGGACAGGGAGGTTGGAATACTGAAGCTTTCTTT	CASSHGQGGWNTEAFF
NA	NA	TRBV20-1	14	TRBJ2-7	TGCAGTGCTAGAGGACAGTCCTACTCCTACGAGCAGTACTTC	CSARGQSYSYEQYF
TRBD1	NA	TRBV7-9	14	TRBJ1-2	TGTGCCAGCAGCCGGACAGGGGGCCCCTATGGCTACACCTTC	CASSRTGGPYGYTF
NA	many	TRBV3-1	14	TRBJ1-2	TGTGCCAGCAGCCAAGGTGGAGGGCGCTATGGCTACACCTTC	CASSQGGGRYGYTF
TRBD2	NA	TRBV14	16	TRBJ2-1	TGTGCCAGCAGCCCAAGTGGGTTAGCGGGGAACAATGAGCAGTTCTTC	CASSPSGLAGNNEQFF
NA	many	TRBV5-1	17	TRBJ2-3	TGCGCCAGCAGCTTGGCCTCGGCAGGGCTGGTCGCAGATACGCAGTATTTT	CASSLASAGLVADTQYF
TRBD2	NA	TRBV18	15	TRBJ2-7	TGTGCCAGCTCACCACGGGAGGGCACGAACAATGAGCAGTACTTC	CASSPREGTNNEQYF
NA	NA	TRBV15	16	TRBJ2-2	TGTGCCACCAGCAGTCCGGGACGCTACGGGGCCGGGGAGCTGTTTTTT	CATSSPGRYGAGELFF
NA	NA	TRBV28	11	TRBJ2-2	TGTGCCAGCAGTTGGTCCGGGGAGCTGTTTTTT	CASSWSGELFF
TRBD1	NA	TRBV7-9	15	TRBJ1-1	TGTGCCAGCAGCCGAGAGGACAGGGGGTGGACTGAAGCTTTCTTT	CASSREDRGWTEAFF
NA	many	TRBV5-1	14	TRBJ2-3	TGCGCCAGCAGCGGAGACTTCCACACAGATACGCAGTATTTT	CASSGDFHTDTQYF
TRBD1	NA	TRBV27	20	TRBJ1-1	TGTGCCAGCAGTCAATCACTCGCCCTAGGAGTGGGGGCAGGGGGAACTGAAGCTTTCTTT	CASSQSLALGVGAGGTEAFF
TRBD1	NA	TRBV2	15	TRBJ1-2	TGTCCCAGCAGAGCCACAGGGGGTGAAAACTATGGCTACACCTTC	CPSRATGGENYGYTF
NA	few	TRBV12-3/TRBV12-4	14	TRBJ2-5	TGTGCCAGCAAAGGTCAGGGTTTTATAGAGACCCAGTACTTC	CASKGQGFIETQYF
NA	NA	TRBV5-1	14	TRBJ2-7	TGCGCCAGCAGCCCCCGACTTAACTCCTACGAGCAGTACTTC	CASSPRLNSYEQYF
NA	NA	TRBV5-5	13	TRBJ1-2	TGTGCCAGCAGCAACTATGGCTACACCTCCGGCACCTTC	CASSNYGYTSGTF
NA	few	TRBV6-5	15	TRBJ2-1	TGTGCCAGCAGCTCCGACCGTAGGGCCTACAATGAGCAGTTCTTC	CASSSDRRAYNEQFF
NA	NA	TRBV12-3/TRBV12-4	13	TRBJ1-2	TGTGCCAGCAGTTTAGTAAAGGACTATGGCTACACCTTC	CASSLVKDYGYTF
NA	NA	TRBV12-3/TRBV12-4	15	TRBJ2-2	TGTGCCAGCAGTTTCGGCGGAACGAACACCGGGGAGCTGTTTTTT	CASSFGGTNTGELFF
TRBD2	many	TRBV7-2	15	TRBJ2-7	TGTGCCAGCAGCCAATCTAGCGGGGGCTCCTACGAGCAGTACTTC	CASSQSSGGSYEQYF
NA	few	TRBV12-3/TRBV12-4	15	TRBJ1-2	TGTGCCAGCAGATCCGACGGCCCTCCTAACTATGGCTACACCTTC	CASRSDGPPNYGYTF
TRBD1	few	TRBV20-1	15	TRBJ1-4	TGCAGTGCTAGTGACAGGGGACGGGGTAATGAAAAACTGTTTTTT	CSASDRGRGNEKLFF
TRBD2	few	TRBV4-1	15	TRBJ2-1	TGCGCCAGCAGCCAAGATCGGGGGGGTTGGAATGAGCAGTTCTTC	CASSQDRGGWNEQFF
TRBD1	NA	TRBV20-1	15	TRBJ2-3	TGCAGTGCAAAAACCGGGACAGGGGGCTCGGATACGCAGTATTTT	CSAKTGTGGSDTQYF